This entry concerns a single T cell receptor (beta chain). The target antigen is unknown. The PCR contained 60 Vbeta and 13 Jbeta primers. The protocol was immunoSEQ multiplex PCR, while the TCRdb copy is restricted to in-frame clones and leaves out a portion. The sample shows roughly 100,000 clones, 63% of them seen only once. The source of the sample is a study of cytomegalovirus exposure and HLA in healthy donors. Study outcomes and limitations: Later work associated 16,951 TCR beta sequences with HLA alleles at 0.05 false discovery rate. There were some public TCRs occurring in many donors, but most TCR sequences were rare.

CDR1 and CDR2 from the germline V gene are LNHDA and SQIVND (reference sequence). This CDR3 is 14 amino acids long. V was clipped by 1 base and J by 2 bases; unmatched bases: 2. Sequencing was done on a sample of PBMCs. The rearrangement links TRBV19 to TRBJ2-7; 7 bases align to TRBD2. This receptor was obtained from a human donor in good health. For the CDR3, the DNA is TGTGCCAGTAGTATAGCGGGAGGCACCTACGAGCAGTACTTC. The encoded protein is CASSIAGGTYEQYF.